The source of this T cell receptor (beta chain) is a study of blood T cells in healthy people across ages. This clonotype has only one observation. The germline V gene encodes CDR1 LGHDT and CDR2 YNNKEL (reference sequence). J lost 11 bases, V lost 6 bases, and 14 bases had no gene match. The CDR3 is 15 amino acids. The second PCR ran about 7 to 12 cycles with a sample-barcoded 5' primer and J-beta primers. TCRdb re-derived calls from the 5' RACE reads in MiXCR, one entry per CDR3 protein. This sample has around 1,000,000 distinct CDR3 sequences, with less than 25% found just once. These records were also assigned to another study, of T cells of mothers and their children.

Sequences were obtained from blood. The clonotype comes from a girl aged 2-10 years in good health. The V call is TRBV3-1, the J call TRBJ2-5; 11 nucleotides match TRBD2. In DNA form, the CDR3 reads TGTGCCAGCAGTAAGACTAGCGGGATGTGGAATGAGCAGTACTTC. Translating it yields CASSKTSGMWNEQYF.